The next 26 T cell receptor beta chains were all read from a single sample in a study of Graves' ophthalmopathy and Graves' hyperthyroidism. TCR beta CDR3 amplification used RNA transcripts. HTBI primers primed a first-round RT-PCR, and a second-round multiplex PCR followed. MiXCR, run by TCRdb on the multiplex PCR reads, gives a single entry per CDR3 protein. The data contain 200,000 to 250,000 distinct CDR3 sequences, 45% of them singletons. Sequencing was done on a sample of peripheral blood. All receptors derive from an adult man with Graves' ophthalmopathy.

The chain links TRBV7-9 to TRBJ2-5, with 8 positions matching TRBD2. V trimming: 5 bases; J trimming: 2 bases; junction bases outside the gene matches: 19. The germline CDR1 and CDR2 sequences are SEHNR and FQNEAQ (reference sequence). This CDR3 spans 19 amino acids. CDR3 DNA sequence: TGTGCCAGCAGCCAAGATCGGCGTAGCGGGGTCCAATTACAAGAGACCCAGTACTTC. This encodes CASSQDRRSGVQLQETQYF.

The gene calls are TRBV2 and TRBJ1-5; 8 bases match TRBD1. The CDR3 has 14 residues. CDR1 is SNHLY and CDR2 is FYNNEI in the germline V gene. The V segment lost 5 bases and the J segment 8 bases; nucleotides outside the gene matches: 8. The CDR3 nucleotides are TGTGCCAGCAGTCGACAGGGGTCTAGCAAGCCCCAGCATTTT. This gives the protein CASSRQGSSKPQHF. The whole variable domain, remainder taken from reference TRBV2 and TRBJ1-5, is EPEVTQTPSHQVTQMGQEVILRCVPISNHLYFYWYRQILGQKVEFLVSFYNNEISEKSEIFDDQFSVERPDGSNFTLKIRSTKLEDSAMYFCASSRQGSSKPQHFGDGTRLSIL.

Worth noting for this clonotype: Germline is not matched at one junction end, which may reflect a read error. V and J are TRBV10-3 and TRBJ1-1; 7 nucleotides line up with TRBD1. This CDR3 comprises 16 residues. From germline, CDR1 is ENHRY and CDR2 SYGVKD. The CDR3 nucleotides are TGTGCCAGCAGTAAAGGGGACAGCTCTGGAAACACTGAAGCTTTCTTT. It encodes CASSKGDSSGNTEAFF.

This clonotype occurred a few times. This chain connects TRBV9 to TRBJ1-6, with D unclear. The V end was cut by 4 bases, the J end by 7 bases, with 12 bases between. Germline CDR1 reads SGDLS; CDR2 reads YYNGEE. This CDR3 region has 14 residues. The CDR3 region is CASSQEQPNSPLHF. The CDR3 nucleotides are TGTGCCAGCAGCCAAGAACAACCAAATTCACCCCTCCACTTT.

As regards this clonotype: The CDR3 end shows no conserved phenylalanine or tryptophan, and so a read error is likely. The chain uses TRBV10-3 and TRBJ2-6; 8 bases map to TRBD2. Germline CDR1 reads ENHRY; CDR2 reads SYGVKD. The CDR3 loop spans 17 amino acids. J lost 1 base, V lost 2 bases, and 4 bases had no gene match. DNA for the CDR3: TGTGCCATCAGTGAGCGGGGGGGCGCTTCTGGGGCCAACGTCCTGACTTCC. Residues: CAISERGGASGANVLTS.

The V call is TRBV5-6, the J call TRBJ2-7, with D possibly TRBD1 on 5 matching bases. The germline gives CDR1 SGHDT, CDR2 YYEEEE. This CDR3 has 13 amino acids. V lost 1 base, J lost 3 bases, and 8 bases lay in between. In DNA, the CDR3 is TGTGCCAGCAGCTTGTCAGGGTACTACGAGCAGTACTTC. Translating it yields CASSLSGYYEQYF. The full variable domain, in which reference TRBV5-6 and TRBJ2-7 provide the parts outside the CDR3, is DAGVTQSPTHLIKTRGQQVTLRCSPKSGHDTVSWYQQALGQGPQFIFQYYEEEERQRGNFPDRFSGHQFPNYSSELNVNALLLGDSALYLCASSLSGYYEQYFGPGTRLTVT.

In regard to this clonotype: The junction does not match germline at one end; this may be a read error. The chain couples TRBV25-1 to TRBJ2-7; TRBD2 agrees at 7 bases. Germline CDR1 MGHDK, CDR2 SYGVNS. This CDR3 has 14 residues. In DNA form, the CDR3 reads TGTGCCAGCAGGGGAGCGGGAAGGTCCTGCGAGCAGTACTTC. This codes for CASRGAGRSCEQYF.

This clonotype appeared a few times. The rearrangement links TRBV4-2 to TRBJ1-1; D is undetermined. The V gene lost 0 bases and the J gene lost 11 bases, with 13 bases spanning the gap. From germline, CDR1 is LGHNA and CDR2 YNFKEQ. This CDR3 region has 13 residues. CDR3 coding DNA: TGTGCCAGCAGCCAAGATAGCCCCCGCTGGGCTTTCTTT. Its protein is CASSQDSPRWAFF.

The chain has TRBV5-6 and TRBJ1-2; unclear D gene. CDR1 and CDR2 from the germline V gene are SGHDT and YYEEEE. The CDR3 totals 15 residues. V lost 4 bases and J lost 4, with 17 bases in between. The CDR3 sequence: CASSLTNMEVYGYTF. CDR3 nucleotide sequence: TGTGCCAGCAGCCTGACAAATATGGAAGTCTATGGCTACACCTTC.

With regard to this clonotype: A much larger clonotype is one base distant, so this may be a read error. V usage is TRBV24-1 and J usage is TRBJ1-5; D is ambiguous. V lost 5 bases, J lost 2 bases, and 9 bases lay in between. Germline lookup yields CDR1 KGHDR and CDR2 SFDVKD. There are 14 residues in the CDR3. The CDR3 sequence: CATSGEVGNQPQHF. For the CDR3, the DNA is TGTGCCACCAGTGGGGAGGTAGGCAATCAGCCCCAGCATTTT.

CDR3 sequence (DNA): TGTGCCAGCAGCTTGGGGGTTTTAGCGGAAAACTACGAGCAGTACTTC. Protein: CASSLGVLAENYEQYF. The chain is built from TRBV5-4 and TRBJ2-7; D possibly corresponds to TRBD2 (6 bases). Germline CDR1 reads SGHNT; CDR2 reads YYREEE (reference sequence). The CDR3 is made up of 16 amino acids. The germline V and J ends were trimmed by 0 bases and 3 bases, with 16 bases remaining between them.

The genes are TRBV7-9 and TRBJ1-4; 8 bases match TRBD1. CDR1 is SEHNR, CDR2 FQNEAQ, per germline (reference sequence). The CDR3 loop spans 13 amino acids. V lost 5 bases and J lost 7; bases outside the gene matches: 3. CDR3 in amino acids: CASSRTGTEKLFF. The CDR3 nucleotides read TGTGCCAGCAGCCGGACAGGGACTGAAAAACTGTTTTTT.

The chain employs TRBV5-4 and TRBJ1-5, with 9 bases fitting TRBD1. V lost 10 bases to trimming and J lost 1 base; unmatched junction nucleotides: 12. The CDR3 is 16 amino acids. CDR1 and CDR2 from the germline V gene are SGHNT and YYREEE (reference sequence). In DNA form, the CDR3 reads TGTGCCTTCAAGACCAGGGGACAGGGAAGCAATCAGCCCCAGCATTTT. Amino acid sequence: CAFKTRGQGSNQPQHF.

With respect to this clonotype: At one end the junction does not follow the germline gene, possibly because of a read error. The chain links TRBV9 to TRBJ1-1, with D unclear. Germline-derived CDR1 and CDR2 are SGDLS and YYNGEE. The CDR3 totals 13 residues. CDR3 sequence reads: CASSVGVNIEAFF. Written as DNA, the CDR3 is TGTGCCAGCAGCGTAGGTGTGAACATTGAAGCTTTCTTT.

A remark on this clonotype: A junction end diverges from the germline sequence, so it may reflect a read error. This chain uses TRBV2 with TRBJ1-5; TRBD1 might be the D (6 bases). CDR3 length: 13 residues. Germline values: CDR1 SNHLY, CDR2 FYNNEI. CDR3 protein: CASSQARGSAPAF. The CDR3 bases are TGCGCCAGCAGCCAAGCTAGGGGGTCAGCCCCAGCATTT.

The chain is built from TRBV2 and TRBJ2-7; 7 bases fit TRBD1. The germline CDR1 and CDR2 sequences are SNHLY and FYNNEI. CDR3 length: 12 residues. The V segment lost 6 bases and the J segment 1 base; nucleotides outside the gene matches: 0. The CDR3 sequence: CASRGQSYEQYF. The CDR3 nucleotides are TGTGCCAGCAGGGGACAGTCCTACGAGCAGTACTTC.

To note about this clonotype: The junction differs from germline at one of its ends, possibly a read error. The rearrangement uses TRBV10-3 and TRBJ2-7, with TRBD1 matching over 11 bases. Germline V gene lookup returns CDR1 ENHRY and CDR2 SYGVKD. The CDR3 has 15 amino acids. This CDR3 is CASSHRDRGTYEQYF. The CDR3 DNA follows: TGTGCCAGCAGTCACCGGGACAGGGGGACCTACGAGCAGTACTTC.

The table lists this clonotype with a count of one. V usage is TRBV7-2 and J usage is TRBJ2-7, with D possibly TRBD1 on 6 matching bases. Trimming removed 3 bases at V and 3 bases at J, with 12 bases between. CDR3 length: 14 residues. CDR1 and CDR2 from the germline V gene are SGHTA and FQGNSA. The CDR3 region is CASSFRDMVYEQYF. The CDR3 DNA reads as TGTGCCAGCAGCTTCCGGGACATGGTCTACGAGCAGTACTTC.

This clonotype was recorded a few times. The rearrangement joins TRBV6-2 or TRBV6-3 to TRBJ1-2, with 7 bases aligning to TRBD1. Germline V gene sequence: CDR1 MNHEY, CDR2 SVGEGT. With 5 bases clipped from V and 6 bases from J, the junction kept 9 bases outside the gene matches. The CDR3 is 14 amino acids. CDR3 in amino acids: CASSRVGQQDGYTF. CDR3 DNA: TGTGCCAGCAGTCGCGTGGGACAGCAAGATGGCTACACCTTC.

This chain connects TRBV13 to TRBJ1-1, with no clear D. V was trimmed by 4 bases and J by 8 bases, leaving 11 bases between them. The CDR3 sequence is 12 residues long. Germline CDR1 PRHDT, CDR2 FYEKMQ (reference sequence). The CDR3 DNA sequence: TGTGCCAGCAGCTCCACCTCGCGCGAAGCTTTCTTT. This sequence encodes CASSSTSREAFF.

The chain has TRBV29-1 and TRBJ1-1; the D is unclear. CDR1 is SQVTM, CDR2 ANQGSEA, per germline. This CDR3 contains 12 residues. V dropped 8 bases and J dropped 4 bases, with 14 bases sitting between them. Here the CDR3 reads CSFGFGITEAFF. In DNA, the CDR3 is TGCAGCTTTGGGTTCGGGATCACTGAAGCTTTCTTT. Drawing the rest from reference TRBV29-1 and TRBJ1-1, the complete variable domain is SAVISQKPSRDICQRGTSLTIQCQVDSQVTMMFWYRQQPGQSLTLIATANQGSEATYESGFVIDKFPISRPNLTFSTLTVSNMSPEDSSIYLCSFGFGITEAFFGQGTRLTVV.

This chain links TRBV14 with TRBJ2-7; 8 bases align to TRBD1. The CDR3 consists of 15 residues. Germline lookup yields CDR1 SGHDN and CDR2 FVKESK. The V and J ends lost 3 bases and 3 bases, in that order; junction bases with no gene match: 7. The CDR3 protein is CASSHRTGIFYEQYF. The DNA of the CDR3 is TGTGCCAGCAGCCATCGGACAGGGATCTTCTACGAGCAGTACTTC.

The chain recombines TRBV11-2 with TRBJ1-2; D uncertain. This CDR3 has 15 amino acids. CDR1 is SGHAT and CDR2 is FQNNGV in the germline V gene. Between the trimmed V and J ends, which lost 5 bases and 7 bases, there was a span of 20 bases. DNA of the CDR3: TGTGCCAGCAGCGCCTCCGGCCCCTTGGCCGCTGGCTACACCTTC. Protein product: CASSASGPLAAGYTF.

Here the CDR3 reads CASSQVSYRETYEQYF. The CDR3 nucleotides read TGCGCCAGCAGCCAAGTGTCGTATAGGGAAACCTACGAGCAGTACTTC. The V and J genes are TRBV4-1 and TRBJ2-5; D unclear. The assigned J gene may be wrong: the sequence end matches TRBJ2-7 better. The CDR3 spans 16 residues. The V gene's germline CDR1 is MGHRA and CDR2 YSYEKL.

The chain carries TRBV29-1 and TRBJ2-5; 8 bases line up with TRBD2. The trim removed 3 bases at V and 4 bases at J, leaving 13 bases unmatched. This CDR3 contains 16 residues. The germline gives CDR1 SQVTM, CDR2 ANQGSEA. CDR3 sequence: CSVDKGSGGPGETQYF. The CDR3 bases are TGCAGCGTTGATAAGGGGTCGGGAGGGCCCGGAGAGACCCAGTACTTC.

Concerning this clonotype itself: The conserved final phenylalanine or tryptophan is absent from the CDR3, which likely points to a read error. The chain combines TRBV2 with TRBJ2-5; D is undetermined. The V end was cut by 6 bases, the J end by 1 base, with 9 bases between. CDR3 size: 13 residues. The germline V gene has CDR1 SNHLY and CDR2 FYNNEI. CDR3 nucleotides: TGTGCCAGCAGCCCGGACCTCCAAGAGACCCAGTACCTC. This gives the protein CASSPDLQETQYL.